This is a list of T cell receptor beta chains from one sample in a study of T-cell memory formation after mild COVID-19. Using its own MiXCR run on the 5' RACE reads, TCRdb lists one record per CDR3 protein. The sample lists 150,000 to 200,000 distinct CDR3 sequences, approximately 10% occurring once. The sample consisted of PBMCs or a T cell subset sorted from them (not recorded which). Source of these receptors: a young man who had mild COVID-19 (a few samples of this study predate the infection). Cell type and time point are not known. Each CDR3 is given with its conserved first and last residue. D genes are given only for firm matches. Where a row states a size, it is once, few, many or the class of an expanded clone; other rows omit it.

CDR3 DNA,CDR3 protein,clone size,J gene,D gene,V gene
TGTGCCAGCAGCGTCAGGGGCCATTCACCCCTCCACTTT,CASSVRGHSPLHF,many,TRBJ1-6,-,TRBV7-2
TGTGCCAGCAGCGTCTCAGACAGGGGGGAAGATACGCAGTATTTT,CASSVSDRGEDTQYF,few,TRBJ2-3,-,TRBV21-1
TGTGCCCCTAATCTACAGGGATGCTACACCTTC,CAPNLQGCYTF,many,TRBJ1-2,-,TRBV10-3
TGTGCCAGCAGCCGCGAGGGGGTCGGAAACACCATATATTTT,CASSREGVGNTIYF,few,TRBJ1-3,-,TRBV4-2
TGTGCCAGCAGTATGTCACCCGACCTGGGAAACACCATATATTTT,CASSMSPDLGNTIYF,few,TRBJ1-3,-,TRBV12-3/TRBV12-4
TGTGCCAGCAGCCGTGGGACCCCGACTCGGTTCTTC,CASSRGTPTRFF,few,TRBJ2-1,-,TRBV13
TGCGCCAGCAGCCAAATAGGAGGAGGTTCAGATACGCAGTATTTT,CASSQIGGGSDTQYF,-,TRBJ2-3,-,TRBV4-3
TGTGCCAGCAGCTCCCACCCACAATCTAGCGGAGCACAAGATACGCAGTATTTT,CASSSHPQSSGAQDTQYF,-,TRBJ2-3,TRBD2,TRBV7-2
TGTGCCAGCATCCGGTCCGGCGTAGGTACGCAGTATTTT,CASIRSGVGTQYF,many,TRBJ2-3,-,TRBV12-3/TRBV12-4
TGCAGTGCTACCGACCTACAGGGGGAAACTGGAAACACCATATATTTT,CSATDLQGETGNTIYF,few,TRBJ1-3,TRBD1,TRBV20-1
TGTGCCAGCGGACTAGCGGGGTCTTACAATGAGCAGTTCTTC,CASGLAGSYNEQFF,many,TRBJ2-1,TRBD2,TRBV12-3/TRBV12-4
TGTGCCAGCAGCCTGGGAGGCAGGAATACTAACTATGGCTACACCTTC,CASSLGGRNTNYGYTF,-,TRBJ1-2,-,TRBV5-4
TGCGCCAGCAGCTTGATCAGGGGGCCTAATGAGCAGTTCTTC,CASSLIRGPNEQFF,few,TRBJ2-1,TRBD1,TRBV5-1
TGCGCCAGCAGCCGATTGCGGGAGCAGTTCTTC,CASSRLREQFF,-,TRBJ2-1,-,TRBV4-1
TGTGCCAGCAGCTTGATGGCTAACATCCAAGAGACCCAGTACTTC,CASSLMANIQETQYF,-,TRBJ2-5,-,TRBV5-4
TGCGCCAGCAGCCAAGATAGGGCGAGCTCTGGGGCCAACGTCCTGACTTTC,CASSQDRASSGANVLTF,-,TRBJ2-6,-,TRBV4-1
TGCGCCAGCAGCTTGGTACCAGGGGATAGTCAGCCCCAGCATTTT,CASSLVPGDSQPQHF,-,TRBJ1-5,-,TRBV5-1
TGTGCCAGCAGCTTAGCGGTCCAGGGTCGGTATGGCTACACCTTC,CASSLAVQGRYGYTF,-,TRBJ1-2,-,TRBV7-2
TGTGCCAGCAGCTTAGCAGGAAACACCATATATTTT,CASSLAGNTIYF,many,TRBJ1-3,-,TRBV7-2
TGTGCCAGCAGCCGCGCCGGACGCCCGGGTAGGGGCTACACCTTC,CASSRAGRPGRGYTF,-,TRBJ1-2,-,TRBV6-5
TGTGCCAGCAGCCAGACAGGGCCCCCAGGGGATACGCAGTATTTT,CASSQTGPPGDTQYF,-,TRBJ2-3,TRBD1,TRBV9
TGTGCCAACCCACGGACTAGCGGGGGCAATACGCAGTATTTT,CANPRTSGGNTQYF,-,TRBJ2-3,TRBD2,TRBV27
TGTGCCAGCTCAACCCCGGGACAGGGCACCTACGAGCAGTACTTC,CASSTPGQGTYEQYF,few,TRBJ2-7,TRBD1,TRBV18
TGTGCCAGCAGCCCCGGCAGGGGATTCAATGAGCAGTTCTTC,CASSPGRGFNEQFF,-,TRBJ2-1,-,TRBV7-2
TGCGCCAGCAGCTTGTCACAGGGTTTACGATCGCAGTATTTT,CASSLSQGLRSQYF,-,TRBJ2-3,-,TRBV5-1
TGTGCCACCGGAGAGGAGAACTATGGCTACACCTTC,CATGEENYGYTF,-,TRBJ1-2,-,TRBV24-1
TGTGCCATCAGTGAGTCACTAAGGGGAGGATTTTACATGAACACTGAAGCTTTCTTT,CAISESLRGGFYMNTEAFF,-,TRBJ1-1,-,TRBV10-3
TGTGCTAGTGGCGGCGGACTAGCGGGGGCCTCAGATACGCAGTATTTT,CASGGGLAGASDTQYF,few,TRBJ2-3,TRBD2,TRBV12-5
TGTGCCAGCAGCCCCTGGGGGGGCAACCACGAGCAGTACTTC,CASSPWGGNHEQYF,-,TRBJ2-7,-,TRBV7-2
TGTGCCAGCAGCTTTAGACTAGCGAGGTGGTGCGAGCAGTACTTC,CASSFRLARWCEQYF,-,TRBJ2-7,TRBD2,TRBV7-9
TGTGCCAGTTGCAAACAGGTGCCCGGGGAGCTGTTTTTT,CASCKQVPGELFF,-,TRBJ2-2,-,TRBV19
TGTGCCAGCAGCCCTCAGGGCGGTGGGAGGTCACCCCTCCACTTT,CASSPQGGGRSPLHF,-,TRBJ1-6,-,TRBV9
TGTGCCAGCAGTGTATTAGCGGGAGGAGAGACCCAGTACTTC,CASSVLAGGETQYF,-,TRBJ2-5,TRBD2,TRBV25-1
TGTGCCAGCAGCGGTGACAAGTTTATGAGGGATACGCAGTATTTT,CASSGDKFMRDTQYF,-,TRBJ2-3,-,TRBV3-1
TGTGCCAGCTCACCACCTTCCCCCAGAGAGACCCAGTACTTC,CASSPPSPRETQYF,few,TRBJ2-5,-,TRBV18
TGTGCCAGTAGTACTGGGACAGGGGCTCGGAATTCACCCCTCCACTTT,CASSTGTGARNSPLHF,-,TRBJ1-6,TRBD1,TRBV19
TGCAGCGTTAAAGAATCCTACGAGCAGTACTTC,CSVKESYEQYF,-,TRBJ2-7,-,TRBV29-1
TGTGCCAGCAGTTACTCGAGTACGACCGCCGGACTACGTGAAAAACTGTTTTTT,CASSYSSTTAGLREKLFF,-,TRBJ1-4,-,TRBV6-2/TRBV6-3
TGCGCCAGCAGCCAAGCGGAGGGCTATGGCTACACCTTC,CASSQAEGYGYTF,-,TRBJ1-2,-,TRBV4-3
TGCGCCAGCAGCCGGCCCGGACAGAGCAATGAGCAGTTCTTC,CASSRPGQSNEQFF,-,TRBJ2-1,-,TRBV4-1
TGTGCCAGCACCCGGATCTCTGGGGCCAACGTCCTGACTTTC,CASTRISGANVLTF,few,TRBJ2-6,-,TRBV2
TGTGCCAGCAGCTTAGTGGAGGGGAGGTTTAATGAGCAGTTCTTC,CASSLVEGRFNEQFF,-,TRBJ2-1,-,TRBV7-9
TGTGCCAGCAGCCGGGCCGGGACTAGCGGATTCAATGAGCAGTTCTTC,CASSRAGTSGFNEQFF,many,TRBJ2-1,TRBD2,TRBV3-1
TGTGCCAGCAGCCCGGACTGGCCCTGGATCCCCCAGCATTTT,CASSPDWPWIPQHF,few,TRBJ1-5,-,TRBV4-2
TGTCCCAGCACGTCGGGGGGGGCAAGCAATCAGCCCCAGCATTTT,CPSTSGGASNQPQHF,-,TRBJ1-5,-,TRBV12-3/TRBV12-4
TGTGCCAGCGCTTCGGGGGTCGGGAACACCGGGGAGCTGTTTTTT,CASASGVGNTGELFF,-,TRBJ2-2,-,TRBV12-3/TRBV12-4
TGTGCCAGCAGTGTTCGACTGGGGAATCAGCCCCAGCATTTT,CASSVRLGNQPQHF,-,TRBJ1-5,-,TRBV2